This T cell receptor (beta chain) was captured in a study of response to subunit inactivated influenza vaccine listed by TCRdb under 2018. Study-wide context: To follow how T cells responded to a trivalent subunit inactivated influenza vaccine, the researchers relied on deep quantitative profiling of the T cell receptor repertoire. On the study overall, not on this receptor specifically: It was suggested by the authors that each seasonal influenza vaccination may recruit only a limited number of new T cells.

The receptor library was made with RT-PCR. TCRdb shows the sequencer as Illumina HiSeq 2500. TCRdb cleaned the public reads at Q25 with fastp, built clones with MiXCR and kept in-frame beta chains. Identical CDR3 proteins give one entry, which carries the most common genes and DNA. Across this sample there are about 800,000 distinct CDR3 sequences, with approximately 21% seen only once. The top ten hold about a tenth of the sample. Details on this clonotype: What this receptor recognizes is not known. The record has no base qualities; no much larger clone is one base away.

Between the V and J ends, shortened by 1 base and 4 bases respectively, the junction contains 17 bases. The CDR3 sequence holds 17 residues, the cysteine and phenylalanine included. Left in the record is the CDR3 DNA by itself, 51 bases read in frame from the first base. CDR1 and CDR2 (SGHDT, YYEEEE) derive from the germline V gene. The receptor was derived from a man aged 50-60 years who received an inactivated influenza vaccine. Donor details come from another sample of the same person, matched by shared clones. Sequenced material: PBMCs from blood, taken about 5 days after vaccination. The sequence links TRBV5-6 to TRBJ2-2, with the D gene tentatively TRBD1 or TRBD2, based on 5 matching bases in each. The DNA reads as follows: TGTGCCAGCAGCTTGCATGCGACCGGGACCACCACCGGGGAGCTGTTTTTT. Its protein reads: CASSLHATGTTTGELFF.